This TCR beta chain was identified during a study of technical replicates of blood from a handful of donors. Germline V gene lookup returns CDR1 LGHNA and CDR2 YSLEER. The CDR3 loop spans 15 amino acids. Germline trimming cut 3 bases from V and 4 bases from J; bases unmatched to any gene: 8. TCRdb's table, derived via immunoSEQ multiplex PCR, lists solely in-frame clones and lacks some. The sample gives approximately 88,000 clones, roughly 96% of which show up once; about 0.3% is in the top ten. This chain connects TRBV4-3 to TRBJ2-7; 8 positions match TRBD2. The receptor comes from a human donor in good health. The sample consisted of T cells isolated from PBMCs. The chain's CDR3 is CASSQEREITYEQYF. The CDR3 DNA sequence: TGCGCCAGCAGCCAGGAGCGGGAGATAACTTACGAGCAGTACTTC.